This entry lists 24 T cell receptor beta chains sequenced from one sample in a study of graft-versus-host responses after intestinal transplantation (dated by TCRdb to the early 2020s). Per the publication, the time point label means: cells obtained before transplantation from donor or recipient. Library preparation used the immunoSEQ multiplex PCR assay. TCRdb limited this immuneACCESS table to in-frame rearrangements with V and J called. A share of clones is missing; checked studies link under half to unresolved V genes, and the rest is unexplained. The sample table shows around 120,000 clones, and about nine tenths are seen once. About 0.18% of the sample belongs to the ten largest clones. Antigens for these TCRs are unknown. The sample was unstimulated CD4+ T cells sorted from spleen or lymph node cells, taken before intestinal transplant. The receptors come from a human donor who received an intestinal transplant.

The chain uses TRBV5-1 and TRBJ2-7, with 8 bases matching TRBD1. CDR3 length: 15 amino acids. Germline assignment: CDR1 SGHRS and CDR2 YFSETQ. With V trimmed by 1 base and J by 6 bases, 9 bases remained unmatched. CDR3 residues: CASSLPTGVFGEQYF. Written as DNA, the CDR3 is TGCGCCAGCAGCTTGCCGACAGGGGTGTTCGGCGAGCAGTACTTC.

This chain links TRBV27 with TRBJ2-4, with 14 bases identical to TRBD2. V was pared by 4 bases and J by 8 bases, with 10 bases of the junction left unmatched. CDR3 length: 17 amino acids. Germline assignment: CDR1 MNHEY and CDR2 SMNVEV (reference sequence). CDR3 region: CASSSLGLAGVWDIQYF. CDR3 sequence (DNA): TGTGCCAGCAGTTCCTTGGGACTAGCGGGAGTATGGGACATTCAGTACTTC.

The chain is built from TRBV30 and TRBJ1-1; no reliable D call. Germline CDR1 GTSNPN, CDR2 SVGIG (reference sequence). Trimming took 2 bases from V and 4 from J, leaving 11 bases between them. The CDR3 sequence is 13 residues long. This CDR3 reads CAWSWEFSTEAFF. The CDR3 DNA reads as TGTGCCTGGAGTTGGGAGTTTTCCACTGAAGCTTTCTTT. Full variable domain (rest looked up from reference TRBV30 and TRBJ1-1): SQTIHQWPATLVQPVGSPLSLECTVEGTSNPNLYWYRQAAGRGLQLLFYSVGIGQISSEVPQNLSASRPQDRQFILSSKKLLLSDSGFYLCAWSWEFSTEAFFGQGTRLTVV.

This rearrangement joins TRBV7-2 to TRBJ2-2, with D uncertain. Trimming removed 7 bases at V and 7 bases at J, with 7 bases between. From germline, CDR1 is SGHTA and CDR2 FQGNSA. This CDR3 comprises 11 residues. The CDR3 is CASTLIGELFF. DNA for the CDR3: TGTGCCAGCACCCTTATCGGGGAGCTGTTTTTT. The variable domain in full, completed from reference TRBV7-2 and TRBJ2-2, reads GAGVSQSPSNKVTEKGKDVELRCDPISGHTALYWYRQSLGQGLEFLIYFQGNSAPDKSGLPSDRFSAERTGGSVSTLTIQRTQQEDSAVYLCASTLIGELFFGEGSRLTVL.

The chain employs TRBV11-2 and TRBJ1-5; D gene ambiguous. V lost 1 base and J lost 8, with 12 bases in between. The CDR3 has 14 amino acids. The germline V gene has CDR1 SGHAT and CDR2 FQNNGV. The CDR3 reads CASSLVGRWEPQHF. CDR3 nucleotide sequence: TGTGCCAGCAGCTTAGTCGGGAGATGGGAGCCCCAGCATTTT.

The rearrangement joins TRBV5-1 to TRBJ2-1; maybe TRBD1 (5 bases). CDR3 length: 12 amino acids. With 5 bases removed from V and 6 bases from J, the gap between germline ends came to 9 bases. Germline CDR1 reads SGHRS; CDR2 reads YFSETQ. CDR3 region: CASSRQGNEQFF. CDR3 in DNA: TGCGCCAGCAGTCGTCAGGGCAATGAGCAGTTCTTC.

The V gene is TRBV7-2, the J gene TRBJ2-2, with 9 bases lining up with TRBD2. Germline assignment: CDR1 SGHTA and CDR2 FQGNSA. V dropped 2 bases and J dropped 6; count of bases not matched to a gene: 16. The CDR3 contains 19 residues. DNA of the CDR3: TGTGCCAGCAGCTTAAAAGGCAGGGGACGGAGCGGGAGGCCCGGGGAGCTGTTTTTT. Residues: CASSLKGRGRSGRPGELFF.

The chain carries TRBV7-2 and TRBJ2-5; D not resolved. Germline CDR1 reads SGHTA; CDR2 reads FQGNSA. CDR3 size: 13 residues. Deletions cut 6 bases from V and 0 bases from J, with 8 bases between. The CDR3 coding sequence is TGTGCCAGCAGTATAACTTACCAAGAGACCCAGTACTTC. Its protein is CASSITYQETQYF.

This clone was observed a single time. V and J are TRBV5-1 and TRBJ1-1; D is perhaps TRBD1 (6 bases). Germline CDR1 is SGHRS and CDR2 is YFSETQ. Trimming cost V 5 bases and J 1 base, with 12 bases left between them. The CDR3 covers 14 residues. The CDR3 region has the DNA TGCGCCAGCAGACAGGGTTCAGGGAACACTGAAGCTTTCTTT. This sequence encodes CASRQGSGNTEAFF.

The chain combines TRBV28 with TRBJ2-3; the D is unclear. CDR3 length: 13 residues. V lost 6 bases to trimming and J lost 4 bases, with 11 bases between them. CDR1 and CDR2 (germline): MDHEN, SYDVKM. CDR3 residues: CASSPTAADTQYF. In DNA, the CDR3 is TGTGCCAGCAGCCCTACAGCTGCAGATACGCAGTATTTT.

V is TRBV5-1 and J is TRBJ2-3; D unclear. Trimming removed 5 bases from V and 0 bases from J, with 10 bases in between. The V gene's germline CDR1 is SGHRS and CDR2 YFSETQ. The CDR3 contains 14 residues. CDR3: CASSHSSSTDTQYF. CDR3 DNA sequence: TGCGCCAGCAGTCACAGCTCTAGCACAGATACGCAGTATTTT.

V usage is TRBV30 and J usage is TRBJ1-6, with D possibly being TRBD1 (5 bases). V was trimmed by 0 bases and J by 9 bases, leaving 12 bases between them. The germline CDR1 and CDR2 sequences are GTSNPN and SVGIG (reference sequence). CDR3 length equals 14 residues. CDR3 loop: CAWSVGQGSSPLHF. The CDR3 DNA sequence: TGTGCCTGGAGTGTAGGGCAGGGAAGTTCACCCCTCCACTTT.

CDR3 residues: CASSWTAPSTDTQYF. CDR3 coding DNA: TGCGCCAGCAGCTGGACAGCACCTAGCACAGATACGCAGTATTTT. The rearrangement links TRBV5-1 to TRBJ2-3; weak D call: TRBD1 (6 bases). V was clipped by 3 bases and J by 0 bases, with 11 bases between them. The CDR3 spans 15 residues. Germline V CDR1 and CDR2: SGHRS, YFSETQ.

The chain employs TRBV30 and TRBJ1-1; maybe TRBD1 (5 bases). The germline CDR1 and CDR2 sequences are GTSNPN and SVGIG (reference sequence). V was shortened by 3 bases and J by 11 bases, with 16 bases between the two germline ends. The CDR3 is made up of 12 amino acids. CDR3 DNA: TGTGCCTGGAGCCATAAGACAGCGGGCGCTTTCTTT. Protein product: CAWSHKTAGAFF.

The chain joins TRBV5-4 to TRBJ2-2; D remains ambiguous. The CDR3 length is 13 residues. In germline, CDR1 is SGHNT, CDR2 YYREEE (reference sequence). V lost 2 bases and J 3 bases, leaving 5 bases between the germline ends. The CDR3 DNA is TGTGCCAGCAGCTTTTCGGACACCGGGGAGCTGTTTTTT. Its translation: CASSFSDTGELFF. The entire variable domain, with the rest obtained from reference TRBV5-4 and TRBJ2-2, is as follows: ETGVTQSPTHLIKTRGQQVTLRCSSQSGHNTVSWYQQALGQGPQFIFQYYREEENGRGNFPPRFSGLQFPNYSSELNVNALELDDSALYLCASSFSDTGELFFGEGSRLTVL.

V is TRBV29-1 and J is TRBJ2-5, with D perhaps TRBD2 (6 bases). CDR3 length equals 15 residues. Trimming pared 0 bases from V and 5 bases from J, leaving 16 bases between. From germline, CDR1 is SQVTM and CDR2 ANQGSEA. The CDR3 region is CSVEDRGRGRETQYF. The CDR3 region has the DNA TGCAGCGTTGAAGATCGGGGGAGAGGGCGGGAGACCCAGTACTTC.

This chain links TRBV5-6 with TRBJ2-2; 7 bases align to TRBD2. The ends lost 4 bases at V and 2 bases at J; junction bases unmatched: 11. The CDR3 length is 17 residues. Germline lookup yields CDR1 SGHDT and CDR2 YYEEEE. The CDR3 DNA follows: TGTGCCAGCAGCCCCCGTTTTGCGGGGGTTAACACCGGGGAGCTGTTTTTT. Its protein is CASSPRFAGVNTGELFF.

This clone appeared once. The chain links TRBV30 to TRBJ2-7; 9 positions agree with TRBD1. Germline trimming cut 3 bases from V and 2 bases from J; bases unmatched to any gene: 5. CDR1 GTSNPN and CDR2 SVGIG come from the germline V gene (reference sequence). CDR3 length: 14 residues. CDR3 residues: CAWRETGGTYEQYF. CDR3 coding DNA: TGTGCCTGGAGGGAGACAGGGGGGACCTACGAGCAGTACTTC.

This chain connects TRBV5-1 to TRBJ1-4, with no clear D. From germline, CDR1 is SGHRS and CDR2 YFSETQ. The length of the CDR3 is 14 residues. The ends were cut back, 3 bases at V and 7 bases at J, with 13 bases in the middle. CDR3 amino acids: CASSSSWRVEKLFF. In nucleotides, the CDR3 is TGCGCCAGCAGCTCCTCATGGAGGGTTGAAAAACTGTTTTTT.

The chain couples TRBV5-1 to TRBJ2-1, with D maybe TRBD2 (6 bases). CDR3 size: 13 residues. Trimming shortened V by 2 bases and J by 9 bases, and 12 bases separated the two germline ends. In germline, CDR1 is SGHRS, CDR2 YFSETQ. This CDR3 reads CASSLLVGGEQFF. The DNA for the CDR3 is TGCGCCAGCAGCTTACTGGTCGGGGGTGAGCAGTTCTTC.

V and J are TRBV10-2 and TRBJ1-5; 7 bases align to TRBD1. V shed 4 bases, J shed 4 bases, and the junction held 1 base outside the gene matches. The CDR3 has 13 amino acids. The germline CDR1 and CDR2 sequences are WSHSY and SAAADI. This CDR3 is CASSAQGNQPQHF. DNA of the CDR3: TGCGCCAGCAGTGCACAGGGGAATCAGCCCCAGCATTTT.

V and J are TRBV19 and TRBJ2-7, with a weak D call TRBD2 (6 bases). Trimming took off 6 bases at V and 2 bases at J, with 14 bases between the two ends. The germline CDR1 and CDR2 sequences are LNHDA and SQIVND (reference sequence). The CDR3 totals 14 residues. In DNA form, the CDR3 reads TGTGCCAGTAGGCAGAGGGGAGGCACCTACGAGCAGTACTTC. It yields the protein CASRQRGGTYEQYF.

The chain couples TRBV2 to TRBJ2-1; the match to TRBD2 covers 12 bases. J lost 1 base, V lost 6 bases, and 4 bases had no gene match. The germline CDR1 and CDR2 sequences are SNHLY and FYNNEI. The CDR3 consists of 16 residues. The CDR3 loop is CASSQTSGGSYNEQFF. Written as DNA, the CDR3 is TGTGCCAGCAGCCAGACTAGCGGGGGTTCCTACAATGAGCAGTTCTTC.

The chain has TRBV5-3 and TRBJ1-6, with 7 bases aligning to TRBD1. TRBV5-3 is recorded as an ORF, its role being uncertain. CDR3 length: 16 residues. J lost 9 bases, V lost 2 bases, and 11 bases had no gene match. CDR3 region: CARSFGQGVGSSPLHF. CDR3 in DNA: TGTGCCAGAAGCTTTGGGCAGGGGGTGGGTTCTTCACCCCTCCACTTT.